Listed here are 5 T cell receptor beta chains from one sample, sequenced in a study of T-cell memory formation after mild COVID-19. TCRdb reanalysed the 5' RACE reads using MiXCR and keeps one entry per CDR3 protein. Counted here are about 560,000 distinct CDR3 sequences, roughly a sixth occurring once; the ten biggest clones make up just over 8%. The sequencing input was PBMCs or a T cell subset sorted from them (not recorded which). Receptors were obtained from an adult woman who had mild COVID-19 (a few samples of this study predate the infection). Cell type and time point are not known.

This clonotype was seen only a few times. This sequence joins TRBV5-5 and TRBJ2-6; D may be TRBD1 (5 bases). Trimming took 0 bases from V and 11 from J, leaving 15 bases between them. Germline V gene data show CDR1 as SGHKS and CDR2 as YYEKEE (reference sequence). The CDR3 covers 15 residues. The CDR3 loop is CASSLADSSSHVLTF. CDR3 coding DNA: TGTGCCAGCAGCTTGGCCGACAGCTCTTCGCACGTCCTGACTTTC.

The DNA of the CDR3 is TGCAGTGCCGCGGGGGCGAGGGAATACGAGCAGTACTTC. This codes for CSAAGAREYEQYF. The chain couples TRBV20-1 to TRBJ2-7, with a weak D call TRBD2 (7 bases). This CDR3 has 13 amino acids. The germline gives CDR1 DFQATT, CDR2 SNEGSKA (reference sequence). Trimming stripped 6 bases from V and 4 bases from J, with 16 bases between.

This clonotype showed up just a few times. The rearrangement links TRBV2 to TRBJ2-3, with 7 bases identical to TRBD1. This CDR3 contains 14 residues. V lost 8 bases to trimming and J lost 5 bases; unmatched junction nucleotides: 10. Germline loops: CDR1 SNHLY, CDR2 FYNNEI. CDR3 nucleotides: TGTGCCAGCCGAAGAGGACAGGTCGGAGATACGCAGTATTTT. Translation: CASRRGQVGDTQYF.

This clonotype appeared a few times. The rearrangement uses TRBV24-1 and TRBJ2-5; TRBD2 agrees at 10 bases. With V trimmed by 3 bases and J by 5 bases, 11 bases remained unmatched. The V gene's germline CDR1 is KGHDR and CDR2 SFDVKD. There are 17 residues in the CDR3. The CDR3 nucleotides are TGTGCCACCAGTGATAGAGTAGCGGGAGGAGAGCGGGAGACCCAGTACTTC. This codes for CATSDRVAGGERETQYF.

The chain employs TRBV4-2 and TRBJ2-4; D gene unclear. With 0 bases removed from V and 2 bases from J, the gap between germline ends came to 11 bases. CDR3 length: 16 amino acids. CDR1 is LGHNA and CDR2 is YNFKEQ in the germline V gene. The CDR3 spells CASSQEGGWPKNIQYF. The CDR3, as DNA: TGTGCCAGCAGCCAAGAGGGTGGTTGGCCCAAAAACATTCAGTACTTC.